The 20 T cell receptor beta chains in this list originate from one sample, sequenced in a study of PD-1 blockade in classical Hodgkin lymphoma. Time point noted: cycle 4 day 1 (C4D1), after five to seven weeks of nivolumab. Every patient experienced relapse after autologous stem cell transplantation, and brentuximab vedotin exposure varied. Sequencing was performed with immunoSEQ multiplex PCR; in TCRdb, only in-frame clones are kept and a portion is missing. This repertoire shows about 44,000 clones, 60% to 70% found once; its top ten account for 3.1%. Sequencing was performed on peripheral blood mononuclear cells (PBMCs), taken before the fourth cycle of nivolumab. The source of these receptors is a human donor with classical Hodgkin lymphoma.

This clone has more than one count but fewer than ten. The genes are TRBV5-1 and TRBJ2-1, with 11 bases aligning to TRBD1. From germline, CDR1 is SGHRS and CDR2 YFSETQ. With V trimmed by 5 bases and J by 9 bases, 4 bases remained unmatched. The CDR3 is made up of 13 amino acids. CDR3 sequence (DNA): TGCGCCAGCAGTGAGGACAGGGGGCTTGAGCAGTTCTTC. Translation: CASSEDRGLEQFF.

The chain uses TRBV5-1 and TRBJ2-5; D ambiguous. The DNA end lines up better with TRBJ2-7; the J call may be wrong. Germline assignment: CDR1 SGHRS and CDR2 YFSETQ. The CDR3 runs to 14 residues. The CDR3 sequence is CASSLGSGAYEQYF. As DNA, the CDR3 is TGCGCCAGCAGCTTGGGTTCTGGGGCCTACGAGCAGTACTTC.

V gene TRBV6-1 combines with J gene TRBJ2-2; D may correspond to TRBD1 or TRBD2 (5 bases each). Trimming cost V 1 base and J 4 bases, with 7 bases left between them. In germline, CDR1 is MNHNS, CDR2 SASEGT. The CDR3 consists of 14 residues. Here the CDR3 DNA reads TGTGCCAGCAGTGAAGATGGGGGCACCGGGGAGCTGTTTTTT. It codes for CASSEDGGTGELFF.

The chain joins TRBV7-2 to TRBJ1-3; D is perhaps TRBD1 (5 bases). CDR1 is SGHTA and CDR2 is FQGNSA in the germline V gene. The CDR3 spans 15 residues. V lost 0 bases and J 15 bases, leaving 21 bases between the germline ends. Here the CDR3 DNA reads TGTGCCAGCAGCTTAGCCCAGGGTTTAGCAGCTCCAGCATATTTT. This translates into CASSLAQGLAAPAYF.

The CDR3 loop is CASSLGGGSNQPQHF. The CDR3 DNA is TGTGCCAGCAGCTTGGGAGGAGGGAGCAATCAGCCCCAGCATTTT. The gene calls are TRBV7-9 and TRBJ1-5; no reliable D call. The germline V gene encodes CDR1 SEHNR and CDR2 FQNEAQ (reference sequence). Between the trimmed V and J ends, which lost 3 bases and 1 base, there was a span of 10 bases. This CDR3 spans 15 amino acids.

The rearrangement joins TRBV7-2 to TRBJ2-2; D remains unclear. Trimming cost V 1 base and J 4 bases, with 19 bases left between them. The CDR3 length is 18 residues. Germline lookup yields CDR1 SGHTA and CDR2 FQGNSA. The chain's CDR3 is CASSLEPPVFVATGELFF. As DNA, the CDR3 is TGTGCCAGCAGCTTAGAACCCCCTGTCTTCGTTGCCACCGGGGAGCTGTTTTTT.

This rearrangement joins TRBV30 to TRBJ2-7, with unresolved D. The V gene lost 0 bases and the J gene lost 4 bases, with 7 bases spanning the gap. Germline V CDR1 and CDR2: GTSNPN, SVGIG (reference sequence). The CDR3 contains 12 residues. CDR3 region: CAWSVIRYEQYF. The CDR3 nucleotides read TGTGCCTGGAGTGTAATCAGATACGAGCAGTACTTC.

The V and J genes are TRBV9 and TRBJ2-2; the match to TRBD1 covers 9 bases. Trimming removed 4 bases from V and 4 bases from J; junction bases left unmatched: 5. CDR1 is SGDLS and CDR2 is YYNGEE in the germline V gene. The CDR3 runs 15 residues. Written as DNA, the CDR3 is TGTGCCAGCAGCCCAGAGACAGGGGGCACCGGGGAGCTGTTTTTT. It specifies CASSPETGGTGELFF.

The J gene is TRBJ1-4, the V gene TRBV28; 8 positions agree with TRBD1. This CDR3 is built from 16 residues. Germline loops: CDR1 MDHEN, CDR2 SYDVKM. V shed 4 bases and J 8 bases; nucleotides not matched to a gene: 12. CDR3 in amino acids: CASSSIGQGLGEKLFF. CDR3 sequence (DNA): TGTGCCAGCAGTTCCATAGGACAGGGACTAGGGGAAAAACTGTTTTTT.

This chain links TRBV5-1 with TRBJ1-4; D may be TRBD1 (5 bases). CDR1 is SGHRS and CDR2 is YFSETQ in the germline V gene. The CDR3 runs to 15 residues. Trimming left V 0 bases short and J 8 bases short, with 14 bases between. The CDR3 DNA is TGCGCCAGCAGCTTGGATGGGGGGATTGGGGAAAAACTGTTTTTT. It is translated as CASSLDGGIGEKLFF.

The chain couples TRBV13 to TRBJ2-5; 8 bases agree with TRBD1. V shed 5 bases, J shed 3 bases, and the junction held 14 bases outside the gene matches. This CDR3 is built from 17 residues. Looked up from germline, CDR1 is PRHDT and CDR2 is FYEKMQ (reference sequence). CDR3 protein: CASSPRRTGTAKETQYF. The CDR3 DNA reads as TGTGCCAGCAGCCCCCGGCGGACAGGGACGGCCAAAGAGACCCAGTACTTC.

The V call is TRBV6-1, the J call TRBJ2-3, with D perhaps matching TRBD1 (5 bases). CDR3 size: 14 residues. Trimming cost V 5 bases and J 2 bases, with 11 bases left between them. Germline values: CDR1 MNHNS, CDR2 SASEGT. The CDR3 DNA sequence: TGTGCCAGCAGTAAAGGGGTGTACACAGATACGCAGTATTTT. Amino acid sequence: CASSKGVYTDTQYF.

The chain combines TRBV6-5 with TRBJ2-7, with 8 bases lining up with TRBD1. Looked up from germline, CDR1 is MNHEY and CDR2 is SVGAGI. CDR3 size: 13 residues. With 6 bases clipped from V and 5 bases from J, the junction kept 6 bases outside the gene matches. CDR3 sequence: CASRDRVRHEQYF. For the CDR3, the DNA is TGTGCCAGCAGGGACAGGGTACGACACGAGCAGTACTTC.

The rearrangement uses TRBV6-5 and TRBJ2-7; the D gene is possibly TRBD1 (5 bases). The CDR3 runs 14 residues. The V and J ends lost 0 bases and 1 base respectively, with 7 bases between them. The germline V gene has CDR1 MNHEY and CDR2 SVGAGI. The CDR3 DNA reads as TGTGCCAGCAGTTACTCCGACAGATCCTACGAGCAGTACTTC. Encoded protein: CASSYSDRSYEQYF.

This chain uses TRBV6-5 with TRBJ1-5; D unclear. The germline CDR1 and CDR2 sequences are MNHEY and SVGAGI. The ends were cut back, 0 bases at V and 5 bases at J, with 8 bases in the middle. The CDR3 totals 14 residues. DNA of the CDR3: TGTGCCAGCAGTTACTCTTATCGGGATCAGCCCCAGCATTTT. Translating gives CASSYSYRDQPQHF.

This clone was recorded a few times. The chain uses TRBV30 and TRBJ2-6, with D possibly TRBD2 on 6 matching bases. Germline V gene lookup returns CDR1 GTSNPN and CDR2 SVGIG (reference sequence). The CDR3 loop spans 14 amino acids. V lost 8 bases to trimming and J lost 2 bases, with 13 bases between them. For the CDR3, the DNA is TGTGCCCGCCTGGGGGAGGCTGGGGCCAACGTCCTGACTTTC. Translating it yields CARLGEAGANVLTF.

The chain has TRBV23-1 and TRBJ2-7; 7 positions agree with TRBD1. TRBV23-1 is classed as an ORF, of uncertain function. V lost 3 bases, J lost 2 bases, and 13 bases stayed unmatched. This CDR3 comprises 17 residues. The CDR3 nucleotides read TGCGCCAGCAGTCAGTCGGGACAGAAAAGCCTTACCTACGAGCAGTACTTC. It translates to CASSQSGQKSLTYEQYF.

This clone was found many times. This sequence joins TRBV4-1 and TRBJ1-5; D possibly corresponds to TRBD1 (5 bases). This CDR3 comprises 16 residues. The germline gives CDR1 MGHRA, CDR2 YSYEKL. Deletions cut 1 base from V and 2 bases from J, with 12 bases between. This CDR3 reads CASSQVETGGNQPQHF. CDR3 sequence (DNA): TGCGCCAGCAGCCAAGTGGAAACAGGCGGCAATCAGCCCCAGCATTTT.

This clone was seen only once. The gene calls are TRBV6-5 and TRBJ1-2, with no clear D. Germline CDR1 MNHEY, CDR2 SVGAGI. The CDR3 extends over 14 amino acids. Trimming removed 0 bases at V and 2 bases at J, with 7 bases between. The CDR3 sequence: CASSYSYENYGYTF. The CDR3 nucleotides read TGTGCCAGCAGTTACTCGTACGAAAACTATGGCTACACCTTC.

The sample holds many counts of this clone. The CDR3 protein is CASSLLPAGTQYF. CDR3 sequence (DNA): TGTGCCAGCAGCTTGCTACCGGCCGGGACCCAGTACTTC. This chain links TRBV5-5 with TRBJ2-5; no reliable D call. CDR1 and CDR2 (germline): SGHKS, YYEKEE (reference sequence). The length of the CDR3 is 13 residues. V was clipped by 1 base and J by 7 bases, with 11 bases between them.